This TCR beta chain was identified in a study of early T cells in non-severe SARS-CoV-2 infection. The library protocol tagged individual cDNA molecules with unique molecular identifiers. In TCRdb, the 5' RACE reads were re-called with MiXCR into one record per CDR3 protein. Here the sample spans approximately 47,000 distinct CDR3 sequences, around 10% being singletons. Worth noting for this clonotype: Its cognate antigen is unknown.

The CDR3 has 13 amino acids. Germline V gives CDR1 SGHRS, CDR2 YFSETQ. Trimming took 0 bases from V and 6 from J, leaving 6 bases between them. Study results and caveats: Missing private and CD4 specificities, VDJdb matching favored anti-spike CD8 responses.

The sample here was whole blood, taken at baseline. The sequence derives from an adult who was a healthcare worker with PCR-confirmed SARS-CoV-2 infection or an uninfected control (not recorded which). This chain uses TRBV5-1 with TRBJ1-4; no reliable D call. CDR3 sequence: CASSLAGDEKLFF. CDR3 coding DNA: TGCGCCAGCAGCTTGGCCGGGGATGAAAAACTGTTTTTT. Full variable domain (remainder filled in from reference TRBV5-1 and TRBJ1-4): KAGVTQTPRYLIKTRGQQVTLSCSPISGHRSVSWYQQTPGQGLQFLFEYFSETQRNKGNFPGRFSGRQFSNSRSEMNVSTLELGDSALYLCASSLAGDEKLFFGSGTQLSVL.